This TCR beta chain was recovered during a study of monozygotic twins with inflammatory bowel disease. Study-level results: Support for a single strong signal or clonotype associated with IBD was absent. No difference was seen in repertoire similarity between concordant and discordant twins, possibly from limited power.

cDNA encoding TCRalpha and TCRbeta underwent two nested PCRs of 16 and 9 cycles, each of which was followed by bead purification. TCRdb reprocessed the 5' RACE reads and stores each CDR3 protein as one record, lacking DNA. Across around 100,000 distinct CDR3 sequences, the top ten clones capture 1.5% to 2% of the sample. To note about this clonotype: Its specificity is unknown.

Germline V CDR1 and CDR2: SQVTM, ANQGSEA. The CDR3 runs to 12 residues. Sequencing was done on a sample of blood. This TCR came from a human donor with ulcerative colitis or Crohn's disease, or a healthy co-twin of an affected twin (not recorded which). J is TRBJ2-4 and V is TRBV29-1; TCRdb reports TRBD1, a call that lacks DNA to check it against. CDR3 region: CSVGQKGDIQYF.